A selection of T cell receptor beta chains follows, all from one sample in a study of T cell repertoires in cytomegalovirus infection. In TCRdb, the reads were re-called with MiXCR into one record per CDR3 protein. The table has 400,000 to 550,000 distinct CDR3 sequences, around 11% seen once. Sequenced sample: PBMCs. The receptors come from a human donor in good health (CMV status not recorded). Some clones in this sample may be carry-over from other donors' samples. Each CDR3 is given without its conserved first and last residue.

V gene: TRBV3-1; J gene: TRBJ1-2; CDR3 protein: ASSQAPQAPWYGYT
V gene: TRBV27; J gene: TRBJ2-1; CDR3 protein: ASSGLHNEQF
V gene: TRBV29-1; J gene: TRBJ2-1; CDR3 protein: SERTGPNEQF
V gene: TRBV12-5; J gene: TRBJ1-2; CDR3 protein: ASGLGSGIPGGYT
V gene: TRBV18; J gene: TRBJ1-1; CDR3 protein: ASSPPRGREANEAF
V gene: TRBV3-1; J gene: TRBJ2-4; CDR3 protein: ASSQGGNRAAKNIQY
V gene: TRBV19; J gene: TRBJ2-1; CDR3 protein: ASSIDLQGSRSGEQF
V gene: TRBV11-2; J gene: TRBJ1-2; CDR3 protein: ASSYDRGSYGYT
V gene: TRBV7-9; J gene: TRBJ1-4; CDR3 protein: ASSPRTGEDEKLF
V gene: TRBV19; J gene: TRBJ1-5; CDR3 protein: STQWGGQPQH
V gene: TRBV4-1; J gene: TRBJ2-1; CDR3 protein: ASNSGALRGNEQF
V gene: TRBV27; J gene: TRBJ1-2; CDR3 protein: ASSPTGGGYT
V gene: TRBV3-1; J gene: TRBJ1-2; CDR3 protein: ASSQFRQGANGYT
V gene: TRBV20-1; J gene: TRBJ1-1; CDR3 protein: SAMPGQGRTEAF
V gene: TRBV6-2/TRBV6-3; J gene: TRBJ2-3; CDR3 protein: ASSPGRGVGTDTQY
V gene: TRBV20-1; J gene: TRBJ2-3; CDR3 protein: SARITGVDTQY
V gene: TRBV6-6; J gene: TRBJ1-5; CDR3 protein: ASRRTGNQPQH
V gene: TRBV19; J gene: TRBJ1-1; CDR3 protein: ASSPRLTGYEAF
V gene: TRBV7-9; J gene: TRBJ2-5; CDR3 protein: ASSYGQGASETQY
V gene: TRBV2; J gene: TRBJ2-5; CDR3 protein: ASSGEVETQY
V gene: TRBV14; J gene: TRBJ2-2; CDR3 protein: ASSQDLNTGELF
V gene: TRBV28; J gene: TRBJ1-1; CDR3 protein: ASSFKAGSMNTEAF
V gene: TRBV20-1; J gene: TRBJ2-5; CDR3 protein: SARVLLYRVGTQY
V gene: TRBV14; J gene: TRBJ1-1; CDR3 protein: ASSQRSRGNEAF
V gene: TRBV12-3/TRBV12-4; J gene: TRBJ2-1; CDR3 protein: ASSLASGKSYNEQF
V gene: TRBV7-8; J gene: TRBJ2-3; CDR3 protein: ASSLLLVMGVSTDTQY
V gene: TRBV6-2/TRBV6-3; J gene: TRBJ2-3; CDR3 protein: ASSRLAISTDTQY
V gene: TRBV29-1; J gene: TRBJ2-1; CDR3 protein: SVEDDRGPYNEQF
V gene: TRBV2; J gene: TRBJ2-1; CDR3 protein: ASGTSGRRVSYNEQF
V gene: TRBV28; J gene: TRBJ2-1; CDR3 protein: ASSPPGLARRVGQF
V gene: TRBV30; J gene: TRBJ2-7; CDR3 protein: AWSPVLSYEQY
V gene: TRBV20-1; J gene: TRBJ2-3; CDR3 protein: SARGKGYSRDTQY
V gene: TRBV7-2; J gene: TRBJ2-5; CDR3 protein: ASSLGTAILQETQY
V gene: TRBV6-1; J gene: TRBJ1-4; CDR3 protein: ASSEAGGREKLF
V gene: TRBV5-1; J gene: TRBJ2-3; CDR3 protein: ASSQISTDTQY
V gene: TRBV5-1; J gene: TRBJ2-7; CDR3 protein: ASSSRGGAYEQY
V gene: TRBV5-1; J gene: TRBJ2-1; CDR3 protein: ASSLATSGGNEQF
V gene: TRBV7-2; J gene: TRBJ2-5; CDR3 protein: ASSSQPSGGASETQY
V gene: TRBV7-9; J gene: TRBJ2-6; CDR3 protein: ASRPKGGAGANVLT
V gene: TRBV7-2; J gene: TRBJ1-6; CDR3 protein: ASSLPQGVGSPLH
V gene: TRBV28; J gene: TRBJ2-5; CDR3 protein: ASSSPGEQETQY
V gene: TRBV29-1; J gene: TRBJ2-2; CDR3 protein: SAERGSTGELF
V gene: TRBV14; J gene: TRBJ1-6; CDR3 protein: ASSLTRRNNSPLH
V gene: TRBV10-3; J gene: TRBJ2-7; CDR3 protein: AITSSLAGVGEQY
V gene: TRBV5-4; J gene: TRBJ2-6; CDR3 protein: ASSLPAGANVLT
V gene: TRBV12-3/TRBV12-4; J gene: TRBJ2-3; CDR3 protein: ASSRVGREDTQY
V gene: TRBV11-2; J gene: TRBJ2-1; CDR3 protein: ASSLVVWANEQF
V gene: TRBV20-1; J gene: TRBJ2-1; CDR3 protein: SARDSRLAAYNEQF
V gene: TRBV3-1; J gene: TRBJ1-4; CDR3 protein: ASSHQDRAEKLF
V gene: TRBV20-1; J gene: TRBJ1-6; CDR3 protein: SARNDRQWGSPLH
V gene: TRBV19; J gene: TRBJ1-1; CDR3 protein: ASNPSQVSNTEAF
V gene: TRBV3-1; J gene: TRBJ1-3; CDR3 protein: ASSSTSSGNTIY
V gene: TRBV6-5; J gene: TRBJ1-1; CDR3 protein: ASSYDRGEAF
V gene: TRBV19; J gene: TRBJ1-4; CDR3 protein: ASRTTINEKLF
V gene: TRBV6-5; J gene: TRBJ1-1; CDR3 protein: ASSYEGYTEAF